Following are 10 T cell receptor beta chains from one sample sequenced in a study of cytomegalovirus exposure and HLA in healthy donors. TCRdb's copy holds only in-frame clones and misses some; the assay was immunoSEQ multiplex PCR. The sample yields about 98,000 clones, roughly 84% seen once. The sequenced sample was PBMCs. The receptors shown here come from a young man in good health and CMV-seropositive.

The CDR3 DNA is TGCGCCAGCAGCCATAGGGCGGGGGAAACAGATACGCAGTATTTT. It yields the protein CASSHRAGETDTQYF. This rearrangement joins TRBV4-3 to TRBJ2-3, with TRBD2 identical over 7 bases. The CDR3 is 15 residues long. The junction had 6 bases not matched to a gene; V was cut back by 3 bases and J by 3 bases. Germline CDR1 LGHNA, CDR2 YSLEER.

The chain joins TRBV2 to TRBJ1-5; 9 bases fit TRBD1. The J segment lost 6 bases and the V segment lost 2 bases, leaving 8 bases of the junction unmatched. CDR3 length: 16 amino acids. Germline V gene data show CDR1 as SNHLY and CDR2 as FYNNEI. In DNA form, the CDR3 reads TGTGCCAGCAGTGAATTGGTTACAGGGGGCGTTCAGCCCCAGCATTTT. Protein: CASSELVTGGVQPQHF.

The V gene is TRBV4-3, the J gene TRBJ1-1, with 12 positions matching TRBD1. Germline V gene sequence: CDR1 LGHNA, CDR2 YSLEER. The CDR3 totals 17 residues. J lost 0 bases, V lost 5 bases, and 7 bases had no gene match. CDR3 amino acids: CASSEGTGGRMNTEAFF. Here the CDR3 DNA reads TGCGCCAGCAGCGAGGGGACAGGGGGCCGGATGAACACTGAAGCTTTCTTT.

The gene calls are TRBV4-2 and TRBJ2-3; 7 nucleotides line up with TRBD2. The CDR3 consists of 16 residues. The V gene's germline CDR1 is LGHNA and CDR2 YNFKEQ. The V gene end was trimmed by 4 bases and the J gene end by 2 bases; junction bases not matched to a gene: 9. The CDR3 coding sequence is TGTGCCAGCAGCCCTACGTGGGGGGGTATCACAGATACGCAGTATTTT. Translated, it gives CASSPTWGGITDTQYF.

This clone was seen more than once but under ten times. This chain uses TRBV10-3 with TRBJ2-1, with 9 nucleotides matching TRBD1. Germline V gene data show CDR1 as ENHRY and CDR2 as SYGVKD. Unmatched junction bases numbered 4, after V lost 8 bases and J lost 5 bases. There are 13 residues in the CDR3. CDR3 residues: CAIWGQGHNEQFF. CDR3 in DNA: TGTGCCATCTGGGGACAGGGACACAATGAGCAGTTCTTC.

This clone was detected only a few times. This chain links TRBV6-1 with TRBJ2-7, with D tentatively TRBD1 (7 bases). Germline CDR1 is MNHNS and CDR2 is SASEGT. This CDR3 comprises 15 residues. Trimming removed 1 base at V and 4 bases at J, with 14 bases between. The CDR3 here is CASSEGAGGSYEQYF. DNA of the CDR3: TGTGCCAGCAGTGAAGGGGCAGGGGGGTCGTACGAGCAGTACTTC.

This sequence joins TRBV6-5 and TRBJ1-5, with D perhaps TRBD1 (6 bases). V lost 6 bases and J lost 2, with 11 bases in between. Germline loops: CDR1 MNHEY, CDR2 SVGAGI. The CDR3 runs 14 residues. Here the CDR3 reads CASSHRQGNQPQHF. CDR3 sequence (DNA): TGTGCCAGCAGCCACCGACAGGGCAATCAGCCCCAGCATTTT.

CDR3 loop: CASSLGGYQETQYF. The CDR3 nucleotides read TGTGCCAGCAGTCTAGGGGGATACCAAGAGACCCAGTACTTC. The rearrangement links TRBV7-7 to TRBJ2-5, with D perhaps matching TRBD1 (6 bases). The CDR3 totals 14 residues. Deletions cut 6 bases from V and 0 bases from J, with 11 bases between. The germline gives CDR1 SSHAT, CDR2 FNYEAQ (reference sequence).

The chain carries TRBV28 and TRBJ2-3; weak D call: TRBD1 (5 bases). V was clipped by 2 bases and J by 2 bases, with 11 bases between them. This CDR3 spans 15 amino acids. Germline V gives CDR1 MDHEN, CDR2 SYDVKM. CDR3: CASSLNRRYTDTQYF. DNA of the CDR3: TGTGCCAGCAGTTTAAACAGGCGATACACAGATACGCAGTATTTT.

The CDR3 region has the DNA TGTGCCACATTGCGGTGGGGGACAAAAGCCTACGAGCAGTACTTC. Translating gives CATLRWGTKAYEQYF. The chain recombines TRBV7-2 with TRBJ2-7, with D perhaps TRBD1 (6 bases). The CDR3 extends over 15 amino acids. V was trimmed by 10 bases and J by 2 bases, leaving 21 bases between them. Germline assignment: CDR1 SGHTA and CDR2 FQGNSA.